This T cell receptor (beta chain) was sequenced in a study of T cells in Graves' hyperthyroidism and ophthalmopathy. Under 3 months was the duration of disease in ophthalmopathy patients, who also had a Clinical Activity Score of at least 3 and a NOSPECS grade of at least 4. Losses at the gene ends were 8 bases for V and 0 bases for J; bases not matched to a gene: 5. This CDR3 region has 15 residues. CDR1 and CDR2 (germline): SEHNR, FQNEAQ (reference sequence). RNA transcripts gave rise to amplified TCR beta CDR3 regions. With the HTBI primer set, the TCR CDR3 went through a first round of RT-PCR. From the multiplex PCR reads, TCRdb called clonotypes with MiXCR, one entry per CDR3 protein. The data hold some 300,000 distinct CDR3 sequences, with 15% to 20% observed a single time. This clonotype has a count of ten or more.

The receptor comes from a man aged 45 to 65 with Graves' ophthalmopathy. V is TRBV7-9 and J is TRBJ2-4, with 9 nucleotides matching TRBD1. Sequenced: blood. The CDR3 sequence: CASSPGQGAKNIQYF. The CDR3 DNA sequence: TGTGCCAGCTCACCGGGACAGGGAGCCAAAAACATTCAGTACTTC.